These 13 T cell receptor beta chains were all obtained from the same sample, sequenced in a study of shared clonotypes between healthy human individuals (dated by TCRdb to the early 2020s). CD8 naive samples consisted of CD45RO-negative cells that were positively selected for CCR7, yielding a CD45RA+CCR7+ population without TemRA cells. The library was built by means of the immunoSEQ multiplex PCR assay. In its TCRdb copy, this immuneACCESS table keeps in-frame sequences only and misses some clones. Where compared with another copy, unresolved V genes explain less than half of these, and the others have no known cause. For this sample there are 750,000 to 1,000,000 clones; about 91% appear just once. The top ten clonotypes cover 24% of the sample. The sequencing input was naive CD8+ T cells sorted from blood. Interpreted using the paper, the cell subset or site label stands for: CD45RA+CCR7+. All receptors derive from a young man in good health.

This chain uses TRBV28 with TRBJ1-1; D is unresolved. This CDR3 has 15 residues. The germline CDR1 and CDR2 sequences are MDHEN and SYDVKM. Trimming shortened V by 2 bases and J by 6 bases, and 16 bases separated the two germline ends. The CDR3 reads CASSLGVEYSSEAFF. In nucleotides, the CDR3 is TGTGCCAGCAGTTTAGGCGTTGAGTATTCTTCTGAAGCTTTCTTT.

This clone has a single count. The rearrangement joins TRBV5-4 to TRBJ1-2, with D possibly matching TRBD1 (5 bases). The germline V gene has CDR1 SGHNT and CDR2 YYREEE (reference sequence). Trimming removed 4 bases from V and 7 bases from J, with 17 bases in between. The CDR3 covers 14 residues. CDR3: CASSTGDGPGGYTF. The CDR3 DNA reads as TGTGCCAGCAGCACAGGAGACGGACCGGGTGGCTACACCTTC.

This chain uses TRBV21-1 with TRBJ2-1. TRBV21-1 is noted as a pseudogene. The CDR3 covers 14 residues. This chain's CDR3 is CASSKAGEDNEQFF. In DNA, the CDR3 is TGTGCCAGCAGCAAGGCAGGGGAGGACAATGAGCAGTTCTTC.

Only one count was recorded for this clone. The chain couples TRBV30 to TRBJ1-5, with D maybe TRBD1 (6 bases). The V gene lost 5 bases and the J gene lost 4 bases, with 15 bases spanning the gap. CDR1 is GTSNPN, CDR2 SVGIG, per germline (reference sequence). CDR3 length: 14 amino acids. Here the CDR3 DNA reads TGTGCCTGGGAGACAGGAGATTTAAATCAGCCCCAGCATTTT. As protein: CAWETGDLNQPQHF.

This chain connects TRBV5-4 to TRBJ2-1, with D perhaps TRBD2 (5 bases). The CDR3 covers 16 residues. CDR1 is SGHNT and CDR2 is YYREEE in the germline V gene (reference sequence). V was clipped by 4 bases and J by 6 bases, with 20 bases between them. The chain's CDR3 is CASSTYRRLAGNEQFF. CDR3 sequence (DNA): TGTGCCAGCAGCACCTATCGGCGGCTAGCAGGCAATGAGCAGTTCTTC.

V is TRBV7-9 and J is TRBJ2-7, with no clear D. The CDR3 covers 16 residues. CDR1 and CDR2 from the germline V gene are SEHNR and FQNEAQ (reference sequence). V gave up 8 bases and J gave up 3 bases, with 23 bases separating them. The CDR3 sequence: CASGWPPDASYYEQYF. In DNA form, the CDR3 reads TGTGCCAGCGGTTGGCCCCCGGACGCCTCCTACTACGAGCAGTACTTC.

This chain joins TRBV21-1 and TRBJ2-3; the table's TRBD2 call for D was not verified on the DNA. TRBV21-1 constitutes a pseudogene. The CDR3 spans 20 residues. This chain's CDR3 is CASSARTSEKDNTSTDTQYF. The CDR3 nucleotides are TGTGCCAGCAGCGCCCGGACTAGCGAGAAGGATAATACTAGCACAGATACGCAGTATTTT.

V usage is TRBV7-9 and J usage is TRBJ1-3; 8 nucleotides align to TRBD1. V shed 5 bases and J 4 bases; nucleotides not matched to a gene: 7. Germline CDR1 reads SEHNR; CDR2 reads FQNEAQ (reference sequence). There are 15 residues in the CDR3. The chain's CDR3 is CASSPPTGEGNTIYF. The CDR3 DNA follows: TGTGCCAGCAGCCCCCCGACAGGGGAGGGAAACACCATATATTTT.

V and J are TRBV7-9 and TRBJ2-7, with 11 positions matching TRBD1. Unmatched junction bases numbered 7, after V lost 3 bases and J lost 6 bases. From germline, CDR1 is SEHNR and CDR2 FQNEAQ (reference sequence). This CDR3 is built from 15 residues. The CDR3 DNA sequence: TGTGCCAGCAGCTTGGGACAGGGGGTTAGATTCGAGCAGTACTTC. It codes for CASSLGQGVRFEQYF.

This sequence joins TRBV27 and TRBJ1-5; D uncertain. V lost 5 bases and J lost 1, with 6 bases in between. Per the germline V gene, CDR1 is MNHEY and CDR2 is SMNVEV (reference sequence). The CDR3 spans 13 residues. In nucleotides, the CDR3 is TGTGCCAGCAGTCCAAAGAGCAATCAGCCCCAGCATTTT. Its translation is CASSPKSNQPQHF.

The chain recombines TRBV6-1 with TRBJ2-2; D is perhaps TRBD1 (6 bases). This CDR3 is built from 15 residues. V was clipped by 6 bases and J by 6 bases, with 17 bases between them. Per the germline V gene, CDR1 is MNHNS and CDR2 is SASEGT. The CDR3 region is CASRGTGTQPGELFF. CDR3 in DNA: TGTGCCAGCAGGGGGACGGGGACACAACCCGGGGAGCTGTTTTTT.

J is TRBJ1-1 and V is TRBV9, with D unclear. Germline CDR1 and CDR2: SGDLS and YYNGEE. V gave up 4 bases and J gave up 3 bases, with 13 bases separating them. The CDR3 runs to 14 residues. CDR3 in amino acids: CASSLRVTDTEAFF. CDR3 bases: TGTGCCAGCAGCTTAAGGGTTACGGACACTGAAGCTTTCTTT.

The rearrangement uses TRBV6-5 and TRBJ1-1; a possible D gene is TRBD1 (6 bases). Trimming left V 2 bases short and J 1 base short, with 14 bases between. Per the germline V gene, CDR1 is MNHEY and CDR2 is SVGAGI. The length of the CDR3 is 16 residues. CDR3 sequence reads: CASSYSRGLGNTEAFF. The CDR3 nucleotides are TGTGCCAGCAGTTACAGTAGGGGGTTAGGGAACACTGAAGCTTTCTTT.